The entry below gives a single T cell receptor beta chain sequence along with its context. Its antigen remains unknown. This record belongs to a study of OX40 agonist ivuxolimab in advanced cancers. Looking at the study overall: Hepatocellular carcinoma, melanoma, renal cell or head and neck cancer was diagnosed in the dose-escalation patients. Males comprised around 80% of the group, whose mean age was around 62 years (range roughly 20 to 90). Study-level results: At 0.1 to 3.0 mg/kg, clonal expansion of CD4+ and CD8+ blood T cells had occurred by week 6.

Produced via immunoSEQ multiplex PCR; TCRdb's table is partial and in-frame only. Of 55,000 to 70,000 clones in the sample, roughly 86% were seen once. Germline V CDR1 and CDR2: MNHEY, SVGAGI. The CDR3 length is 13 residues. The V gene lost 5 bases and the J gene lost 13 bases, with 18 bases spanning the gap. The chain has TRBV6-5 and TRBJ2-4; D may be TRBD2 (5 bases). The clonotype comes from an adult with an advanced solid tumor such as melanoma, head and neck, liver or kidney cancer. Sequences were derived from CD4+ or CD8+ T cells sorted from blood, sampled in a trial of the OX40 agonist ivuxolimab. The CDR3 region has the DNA TGTGCCAGCAGTCCCACGTCCCGGAGGTCCCAGTACTTC. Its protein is CASSPTSRRSQYF.